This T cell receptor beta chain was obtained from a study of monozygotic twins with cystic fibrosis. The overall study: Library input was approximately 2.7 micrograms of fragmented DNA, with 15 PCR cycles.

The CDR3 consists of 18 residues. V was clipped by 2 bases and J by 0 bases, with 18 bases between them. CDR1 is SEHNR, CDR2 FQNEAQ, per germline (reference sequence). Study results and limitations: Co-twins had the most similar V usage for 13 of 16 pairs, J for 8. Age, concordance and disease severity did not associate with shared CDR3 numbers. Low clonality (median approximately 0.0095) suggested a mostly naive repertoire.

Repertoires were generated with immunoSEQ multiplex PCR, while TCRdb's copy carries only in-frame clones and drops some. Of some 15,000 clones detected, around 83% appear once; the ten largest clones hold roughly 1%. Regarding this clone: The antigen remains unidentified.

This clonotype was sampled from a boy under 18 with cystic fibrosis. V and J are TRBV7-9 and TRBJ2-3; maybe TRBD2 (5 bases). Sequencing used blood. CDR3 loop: CASSLTLKRSPSTDTQYF. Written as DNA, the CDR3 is TGTGCCAGCAGCTTAACGTTGAAGCGGAGCCCTAGCACAGATACGCAGTATTTT.